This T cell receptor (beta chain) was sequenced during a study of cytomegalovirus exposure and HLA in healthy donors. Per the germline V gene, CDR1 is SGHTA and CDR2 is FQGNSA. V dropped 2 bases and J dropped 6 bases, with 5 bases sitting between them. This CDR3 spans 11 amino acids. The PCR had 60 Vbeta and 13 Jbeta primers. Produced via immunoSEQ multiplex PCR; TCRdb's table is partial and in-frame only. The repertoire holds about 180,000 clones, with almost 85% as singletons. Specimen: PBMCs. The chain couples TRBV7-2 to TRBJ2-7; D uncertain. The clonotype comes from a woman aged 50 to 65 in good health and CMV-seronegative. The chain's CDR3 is CASSLLLEQYF. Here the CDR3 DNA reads TGTGCCAGCAGCTTACTCCTCGAGCAGTACTTC.